What follows are 5 T cell receptor beta chains derived from one specimen sequenced in a study of OX40 agonist ivuxolimab in advanced cancers. Using immunoSEQ multiplex PCR, the repertoire was profiled, and TCRdb retains in-frame clones only, with some absent. This repertoire shows 50,000 to 65,000 clones, less than 95% found once; its top ten account for around 8.7%. Sequencing was performed on CD4+ or CD8+ T cells sorted from blood, taken in a trial of the OX40 agonist ivuxolimab. The receptor set was obtained from an adult with an advanced solid tumor such as melanoma, head and neck, liver or kidney cancer.

This chain joins TRBV6-1 and TRBJ2-1, with TRBD1 matching 7 bases. This CDR3 comprises 14 residues. V shed 6 bases and J 3 bases; nucleotides not matched to a gene: 5. Per germline, CDR1 MNHNS and CDR2 SASEGT. The CDR3 is CASRAGTVYNEQFF. As DNA, the CDR3 is TGTGCCAGCAGAGCCGGGACAGTCTACAATGAGCAGTTCTTC.

V and J are TRBV19 and TRBJ2-5; no clear D. The CDR3 is 11 residues long. Germline V CDR1 and CDR2: LNHDA, SQIVND (reference sequence). Trimming left V 7 bases short and J 5 bases short, with 8 bases between. This CDR3 reads CASTLGETQYF. The CDR3, as DNA: TGTGCCAGTACCCTTGGGGAGACCCAGTACTTC.

The rearrangement links TRBV5-4 to TRBJ2-7, with a possible D match to TRBD1 (6 bases). The CDR3 sequence is 13 residues long. From germline, CDR1 is SGHNT and CDR2 YYREEE (reference sequence). The V gene lost 4 bases and the J gene lost 6 bases, with 14 bases spanning the gap. The CDR3 nucleotides are TGTGCCAGCAGCCCACTAGGGGGTATCGAGCAGTACTTC. Translation gives CASSPLGGIEQYF.

V is TRBV4-1 and J is TRBJ2-7; the match to TRBD2 covers 9 bases. After removal of 4 bases from V and 4 bases from J, the junction contained 8 bases not matched to a gene. The CDR3 runs to 15 residues. The V gene's germline CDR1 is MGHRA and CDR2 YSYEKL. In DNA form, the CDR3 reads TGCGCCAGCAGCCCACCCGGTAGCGGGGGTTACGAGCAGTACTTC. This encodes CASSPPGSGGYEQYF.

J is TRBJ2-7 and V is TRBV19, with D unresolved. There are 16 residues in the CDR3. From germline, CDR1 is LNHDA and CDR2 SQIVND (reference sequence). Trimming shortened V by 2 bases and J by 6 bases, and 20 bases separated the two germline ends. The CDR3 sequence: CASSINAGPVAGEQYF. Here the CDR3 DNA reads TGTGCCAGTAGTATAAACGCCGGGCCAGTAGCTGGCGAGCAGTACTTC.